This T cell receptor (beta chain) was documented in a study of T cell responses to AZD1222 COVID-19 vaccine (dated by TCRdb to the early 2020s). Notes on the research overall: Because spike-specific TCR depth and breadth did not differ between the two schedules, AZD1222 recipients who got a second dose at roughly 4 weeks were pooled with those who got a second dose at roughly 12 weeks. A total of 240 or so trial participants underwent TCR sequencing, of whom 207 had received two doses of AZD1222 and some 26 had received two doses of the MenACWY control vaccine. Trial participants were enrolled by age into 18-55, 56-69 and 70-plus year subgroups, with approximately 160, 26 and 62 TCR-sequenced participants respectively.

Broad study findings and their caveats: Participants were mostly white British and included more females than males, and it was suggested by the authors that clonal diversity may have been underestimated. Conclusions about previously exposed vaccinees are limited because only six or seven AZD1222 recipients were SARS-CoV-2 seropositive at baseline. After two AZD1222 doses, spike-specific TCR breadth and depth were significantly higher than at day 0 and than in MenACWY recipients. The whole spike protein was spanned by vaccine-associated CD4 TCRs, and dominant responses were seen in regions 160-218 and 743-854. Because no day 14 peak-response samples were available, repertoires were characterized only after the peak T cell response. Reportedly, almost half of the unique spike-specific TCRs recognized epitopes lying outside the regions that are mutated in the B.1.351 and B.1.1.7 variants. In the small 56-69-year group, the increase in depth fell short of significance, most likely because of low power.

There are 14 amino acids in the CDR3, from cysteine to phenylalanine inclusive. Only the CDR3 DNA is retained, 42 bases long and in frame from the first base. CDR1 and CDR2 are drawn from the germline V gene: MNHEY, SVGEGT. V lost 2 bases and J lost 1 base; the stretch between them is 6 bases long. The time point tag for this specimen amounts to: baseline before first vaccination. Samples from vaccinated people were obtained from the UK trials COV001 and COV002, which included a single-blind randomized controlled phase 2/3 trial of AZD1222 (ChAdOx1 nCoV-19) in healthy adults. For TCRbeta chain sequencing, PBMC samples from trial participants were taken at day 0 and at day 28 after the second dose. This clone has just one count. What antigen it recognizes has not been identified. No much larger clone is present one base from it, and per-base qualities are unavailable. In the same sample, other DNA sequences code for this CDR3.

The CDR3 regions of human TCRbeta chains were subjected to immunosequencing. The authors' analysis ran thus. TCRs in the repertoires were matched against a reference library of SARS-CoV-2-specific TCRs that had been generated with the MIRA antigen-specificity platform. Breadth was defined as the fraction of unique TCRs that were SARS-CoV-2-associated, and depth was defined as the fraction of total T cells that were SARS-CoV-2-associated. Each spike-specific TCR was assigned to its reactive spike region and to a CD4 or CD8 class using the MIRA data. Log10-transformed breadth and depth values were compared by one-way ANOVA with Sidak's multiple comparisons tests. This is the immuneACCESS table as TCRdb keeps it, with only in-frame sequences that have V and J called. A part of the clones is gone; compared with another copy, unresolved V genes explain less than half, and the rest is unexplained. V and J calls and clone size are copied from that table; D and trimming were computed from the DNA. This sample has approximately 110,000 clones in its table, and around 94% of those were observed once. The ten largest make up approximately 2.2% of the sample.

This TCR derives from an adult in good health. The V gene is TRBV6-2 or TRBV6-3 and the J gene is TRBJ1-3; the D gene is unclear. The sequences come from peripheral blood, collected on day 0 of AZD1222 vaccination. DNA sequence: TGTGCCAGCAGTTACGGAGATTCTGGAAACACCATATATTTT. The resulting protein is CASSYGDSGNTIYF.